Below, 13 T cell receptor beta chains from the same sample are listed, as sequenced in a study of blood T cell repertoires in COVID-19. The data were produced by immunoSEQ multiplex PCR, yet TCRdb's version contains in-frame clones alone and is incomplete. The repertoire holds over 400,000 clones, with 75% to 90% as singletons. Material: peripheral blood. Receptors were obtained from a human donor in a cohort sampled during active COVID-19.

This chain joins TRBV29-1 and TRBJ2-3, with 15 bases identical to TRBD2. Trimming took 4 bases from V and 2 from J; bases not matched to a gene: 7. This CDR3 comprises 17 residues. CDR1 is SQVTM and CDR2 is ANQGSEA in the germline V gene. Here the CDR3 reads CSVAWTSGRAFTDTQYF. In nucleotides, the CDR3 is TGCAGCGTTGCATGGACTAGCGGGAGGGCCTTCACAGATACGCAGTATTTT.

The chain joins TRBV10-1 to TRBJ2-7; 7 bases match TRBD1. There are 14 residues in the CDR3. The J segment lost 4 bases and the V segment lost 4 bases, leaving 7 bases of the junction unmatched. The germline gives CDR1 WNHNN, CDR2 SYGVQD (reference sequence). The CDR3, as DNA: TGCGCCAGCAGTGCCGGGACAGCGACTTACGAGCAGTACTTC. The encoded protein is CASSAGTATYEQYF.

The chain recombines TRBV20-1 with TRBJ2-3, with a weak D call TRBD2 (6 bases). This CDR3 has 13 amino acids. V lost 3 bases and J lost 3, with 10 bases in between. CDR1 and CDR2 (germline): DFQATT, SNEGSKA (reference sequence). The CDR3 here is CSASRDFTDTQYF. The DNA for the CDR3 is TGCAGTGCTAGTAGGGACTTTACAGATACGCAGTATTTT.

The V and J genes are TRBV30 and TRBJ1-1; D unclear. CDR1 is GTSNPN and CDR2 is SVGIG in the germline V gene (reference sequence). The CDR3 runs to 12 residues. With 0 bases removed from V and 6 bases from J, the gap between germline ends came to 8 bases. The CDR3 region has the DNA TGTGCCTGGAGTGTACGCAGGTCTGAAGCTTTCTTT. This codes for CAWSVRRSEAFF.

The chain couples TRBV5-1 to TRBJ2-1, with 11 bases lining up with TRBD2. This CDR3 region has 14 residues. Per the germline V gene, CDR1 is SGHRS and CDR2 is YFSETQ. V gave up 4 bases and J gave up 5 bases; unmatched junction bases: 2. For the CDR3, the DNA is TGCGCCAGCAGCCAGACTAGCGGGAACAATGAGCAGTTCTTC. Its protein product is CASSQTSGNNEQFF.

V and J are TRBV5-1 and TRBJ2-1; TRBD1 aligns across 9 bases. CDR3 size: 16 residues. Trimming took 1 base from V and 3 from J; bases not matched to a gene: 5. The germline CDR1 and CDR2 sequences are SGHRS and YFSETQ. The CDR3 sequence: CASSLPTGGGYNEQFF. The CDR3 DNA sequence: TGCGCCAGCAGCTTGCCCACAGGGGGCGGCTACAATGAGCAGTTCTTC.

The V gene is TRBV7-2, the J gene TRBJ2-3, with TRBD2 identical over 12 bases. The germline V gene has CDR1 SGHTA and CDR2 FQGNSA. With 1 base clipped from V and 4 bases from J, the junction kept 9 bases outside the gene matches. The CDR3 covers 18 residues. The chain's CDR3 is CASSLVGLAGLSPDTQYF. In nucleotides, the CDR3 is TGTGCCAGCAGCTTAGTCGGACTAGCGGGGCTTTCCCCAGATACGCAGTATTTT.

The CDR3 region has the DNA TGTGCCAGCAGCCGTGTTAGCGGAAACACCTACAATGAGCAGTTCTTC. This encodes CASSRVSGNTYNEQFF. The chain recombines TRBV7-3 with TRBJ2-1, with D perhaps TRBD2 (6 bases). Germline V gene lookup returns CDR1 SGHTA and CDR2 FQGTGA. The ends were cut back, 5 bases at V and 2 bases at J, with 16 bases in the middle. The CDR3 has 16 amino acids. Drawing the rest from reference TRBV7-3 and TRBJ2-1, the complete variable domain is GAGVSQTPSNKVTEKGKYVELRCDPISGHTALYWYRQSLGQGPEFLIYFQGTGAADDSGLPNDRFFAVRPEGSVSTLKIQRTERGDSAVYLCASSRVSGNTYNEQFFGPGTRLTVL.

The rearrangement uses TRBV7-2 and TRBJ2-3; the match to TRBD2 covers 13 bases. The CDR3 consists of 16 residues. Trimming took 1 base from V and 3 from J; bases not matched to a gene: 1. Germline V gene sequence: CDR1 SGHTA, CDR2 FQGNSA. The CDR3 nucleotides are TGTGCCAGCAGCTTAGAACTAGCGGGAGGGACAGATACGCAGTATTTT. Protein: CASSLELAGGTDTQYF.

The chain uses TRBV7-9 and TRBJ2-3, with D possibly TRBD2 on 6 matching bases. The CDR3 runs 17 residues. Germline V gene lookup returns CDR1 SEHNR and CDR2 FQNEAQ (reference sequence). Between the trimmed V and J ends, which lost 5 bases and 1 base, there was a span of 19 bases. Here the CDR3 reads CASSMAGTQPGTDTQYF. CDR3 DNA: TGTGCCAGCAGCATGGCCGGGACTCAACCAGGCACAGATACGCAGTATTTT.

The V call is TRBV20-1, the J call TRBJ2-5, with TRBD2 matching 8 bases. Germline V CDR1 and CDR2: DFQATT, SNEGSKA (reference sequence). The CDR3 totals 11 residues. J gave up 11 bases and V 6 bases, and 8 bases lay outside the gene matches. The CDR3: CSAPSGGGQYF. As DNA, the CDR3 is TGCAGTGCCCCCTCGGGGGGGGGTCAGTACTTC.

The chain links TRBV6-5 to TRBJ1-5, with a possible D match to TRBD1 (6 bases). From germline, CDR1 is MNHEY and CDR2 SVGAGI. The length of the CDR3 is 13 residues. V lost 6 bases and J lost 6, with 12 bases in between. As DNA, the CDR3 is TGTGCCAGCAGCTTGACAGGAGGTCAGCCCCAGCATTTT. Encoded protein: CASSLTGGQPQHF.

V is TRBV5-1 and J is TRBJ2-2, with D possibly being TRBD1 (5 bases). In germline, CDR1 is SGHRS, CDR2 YFSETQ. This CDR3 contains 15 residues. V gave up 3 bases and J gave up 3 bases, with 12 bases separating them. The CDR3 DNA reads as TGCGCCAGCAGCTACGACAGCCCCGACACCGGGGAGCTGTTTTTT. Translation gives CASSYDSPDTGELFF.